This T cell receptor (beta chain) was identified during a study of control samples from healthy donors and cancer patients. Trimming took off 1 base at V and 6 bases at J, with 12 bases between the two ends. The germline CDR1 and CDR2 sequences are SGHTA and FQGNSA. CDR3 length equals 14 residues. Repertoires were generated with immunoSEQ multiplex PCR, while TCRdb's copy carries only in-frame clones and drops some. The sample lists about 98,000 clones; over 60% were seen once. This rearrangement joins TRBV7-2 to TRBJ1-1; possible D gene TRBD1, 5 bases. Sequenced: blood. The clonotype originates from a woman under 40 in good health. The CDR3 protein is CASSLVQGMPEAFF. The CDR3 DNA reads TGTGCCAGCAGCTTAGTGCAGGGTATGCCTGAAGCTTTCTTT. Together with reference TRBV7-2 and TRBJ1-1, the CDR3 gives the full variable domain: GAGVSQSPSNKVTEKGKDVELRCDPISGHTALYWYRQSLGQGLEFLIYFQGNSAPDKSGLPSDRFSAERTGGSVSTLTIQRTQQEDSAVYLCASSLVQGMPEAFFGQGTRLTVV.